The TCR beta chain under discussion was sequenced for a study of beta chain features in type 1 diabetes. Notes on the study in general: Shorter TCRB CDR3s, moderately but significantly so, were found in Type 1 diabetes patients in all four CD4+ subsets. Shorter templates might be favored by PCR, and equally so in patients and in controls. The similarity of naive, central memory and Treg TCRB repertoires appeared greater among patients than among healthy donors.

This clone has only a few counts. Its specificity is not known. Blood was collected once per donor into heparin, averaging roughly 0.12 L. Via CD45RO/CCR7/CD25/CD127/CD95/CD27, cells of the CD4+ naive, central memory, regulatory and stem cell-like memory subsets were sorted. After removal of 3 bases from V and 7 bases from J, the junction contained 8 bases not matched to a gene. The CDR3 extends over 14 amino acids. Germline CDR1 and CDR2: SQVTM and ANQGSEA. Since all of the isolated RNA was reverse transcribed, expressed TCRB transcripts were what got sequenced. Generated by immunoSEQ multiplex PCR, the TCRdb table keeps only in-frame clones and is missing some. The table lists around 710,000 clones, around an eighth of them singletons.

The chain is built from TRBV29-1 and TRBJ1-4, with 7 bases matching TRBD1. This TCR derives from a man aged 30-40 years with type 1 diabetes. Sequenced material: naive CD4+ T cells from blood. The CDR3 bases are TGCAGCGTTGACACAGGGGCGGGAGTTGAAAAACTGTTTTTT. This translates into CSVDTGAGVEKLFF.